Below are 16 T cell receptor beta chains sequenced from a single sample in a study of early T cells in non-severe SARS-CoV-2 infection. TCRdb re-derived calls from the 5' RACE reads in MiXCR, one entry per CDR3 protein. The data show fewer than 130,000 distinct CDR3 sequences, 10% to 15% seen once. Sequenced material: whole blood, taken at baseline. All receptors come from an adult who was a healthcare worker with PCR-confirmed SARS-CoV-2 infection or an uninfected control (not recorded which).

The chain links TRBV6-5 to TRBJ2-3; possible D gene TRBD2, 7 bases. V was clipped by 0 bases and J by 4 bases, with 11 bases between them. Germline CDR1 is MNHEY and CDR2 is SVGAGI. The length of the CDR3 is 15 residues. In DNA form, the CDR3 reads TGTGCCAGCAGTTACTCGTGGGAGGGGGCAGATACGCAGTATTTT. This gives the protein CASSYSWEGADTQYF.

This clonotype turned up a few times. CDR3 in amino acids: CASTIGSGTGIYEQYF. The CDR3 region has the DNA TGTGCCAGCACCATAGGATCCGGGACAGGAATCTACGAGCAGTACTTC. This rearrangement joins TRBV7-2 to TRBJ2-7; TRBD1 matches at 8 bases. J gave up 3 bases and V 7 bases, and 14 bases lay outside the gene matches. The CDR3 extends over 16 amino acids. Per germline, CDR1 SGHTA and CDR2 FQGNSA.

The chain joins TRBV6-1 to TRBJ1-2; D is uncertain. The ends were cut back, 3 bases at V and 4 bases at J, with 18 bases in the middle. Germline CDR1 and CDR2: MNHNS and SASEGT. The CDR3 has 16 residues. CDR3 region: CASSDPSGAISYGYTF. For the CDR3, the DNA is TGTGCCAGCAGTGACCCCAGCGGAGCTATCAGCTATGGCTACACCTTC.

This clonotype was observed many times. This sequence joins TRBV28 and TRBJ2-7; D not certain. The V end lost 3 bases, the J end lost 3 bases, and 12 bases lay between the germline ends. Germline V gives CDR1 MDHEN, CDR2 SYDVKM. This CDR3 is built from 14 residues. Written as DNA, the CDR3 is TGTGCCAGCAGTTTTCCGCGGTGGGGCTACGAGCAGTACTTC. Amino acids: CASSFPRWGYEQYF.

V gene TRBV20-1 combines with J gene TRBJ2-3, with 9 bases lining up with TRBD2. The CDR3 consists of 14 residues. CDR1 is DFQATT and CDR2 is SNEGSKA in the germline V gene (reference sequence). J was trimmed by 2 bases and V by 3 bases; bases with no gene match: 3. The CDR3 loop reads CSASLAGITDTQYF. As DNA, the CDR3 is TGCAGTGCTAGTCTAGCGGGGATCACAGATACGCAGTATTTT.

This clonotype was counted a few times. The chain joins TRBV20-1 to TRBJ1-5; D call uncertain. V lost 3 bases, J lost 3 bases, and 9 bases lay in between. Germline V gives CDR1 DFQATT, CDR2 SNEGSKA (reference sequence). The length of the CDR3 is 13 residues. CDR3 protein: CSASLSVNQPQHF. CDR3 DNA: TGCAGTGCTAGTCTCAGCGTCAATCAGCCCCAGCATTTT.

The V and J genes are TRBV3-1 and TRBJ2-3, with TRBD2 matching over 8 bases. J was trimmed by 0 bases and V by 1 base; bases with no gene match: 3. There are 16 residues in the CDR3. Germline V CDR1 and CDR2: LGHDT, YNNKEL (reference sequence). CDR3 sequence reads: CASSQGGGLSTDTQYF. CDR3 DNA sequence: TGTGCCAGCAGCCAAGGCGGGGGGCTAAGCACAGATACGCAGTATTTT.

This clonotype was seen a handful of times. The chain uses TRBV20-1 and TRBJ2-7; 9 nucleotides align to TRBD2. After removal of 0 bases from V and 4 bases from J, the junction contained 4 bases not matched to a gene. CDR3 length: 14 amino acids. The germline gives CDR1 DFQATT, CDR2 SNEGSKA (reference sequence). CDR3 coding DNA: TGCAGTGCTAGAGATCCCACTAGCGGGTACGAGCAGTACTTC. Its translation is CSARDPTSGYEQYF.

This chain uses TRBV7-2 with TRBJ2-1; 13 nucleotides match TRBD2. The CDR3 consists of 16 residues. With V trimmed by 4 bases and J by 5 bases, 5 bases remained unmatched. Germline V gives CDR1 SGHTA, CDR2 FQGNSA. The CDR3 loop reads CASSYSGTSGNNEQFF. The CDR3 DNA sequence: TGTGCCAGCAGCTACTCCGGGACTAGCGGGAACAATGAGCAGTTCTTC.

This clonotype was counted a few times. The chain's CDR3 is CSAVGRESFNSGNTIYF. The CDR3 bases are TGCAGCGCAGTTGGTCGGGAATCATTTAACTCTGGAAACACCATATATTTT. V usage is TRBV29-1 and J usage is TRBJ1-3; D is unclear. Per the germline V gene, CDR1 is SQVTM and CDR2 is ANQGSEA. Trimming cost V 7 bases and J 0 bases, with 22 bases left between them. This CDR3 spans 17 amino acids.

The chain has TRBV5-1 and TRBJ2-3; no definite D call. Germline V gives CDR1 SGHRS, CDR2 YFSETQ. V was pared by 0 bases and J by 2 bases, with 4 bases between. The CDR3 contains 13 residues. In DNA, the CDR3 is TGCGCCAGCAGCTTGGAATCCACAGATACGCAGTATTTT. As protein: CASSLESTDTQYF.

The DNA for the CDR3 is TGTGCCAGCAGCACGGTAAGGACGAACACTGAAGCTTTCTTT. As protein: CASSTVRTNTEAFF. J is TRBJ1-1 and V is TRBV7-9, with D uncertain. Germline loops: CDR1 SEHNR, CDR2 FQNEAQ (reference sequence). The CDR3 has 14 amino acids. V was trimmed by 5 bases and J by 1 base, leaving 11 bases between them.

The sample holds a few counts of this clonotype. The rearrangement links TRBV27 to TRBJ2-3, with D possibly called TRBD1 or TRBD2 (5 bases each). V lost 8 bases, J lost 2 bases, and 14 bases lay in between. The CDR3 spans 14 residues. CDR1 is MNHEY, CDR2 SMNVEV, per germline (reference sequence). The CDR3 loop is CASRRGVATDTQYF. The DNA for the CDR3 is TGTGCCAGCCGACGAGGGGTAGCCACAGATACGCAGTATTTT.

CDR3 DNA sequence: TGTGCCACCGGACTAGCGGGAACTCAATCCTACGAGCAGTACTTC. Translating it yields CATGLAGTQSYEQYF. This chain uses TRBV12-3 or TRBV12-4 with TRBJ2-7, with 12 bases lining up with TRBD2. V lost 10 bases, J lost 1 base, and 8 bases stayed unmatched. The CDR3 runs to 15 residues.

The V gene is TRBV5-1, the J gene TRBJ1-1; D unresolved. The CDR3 contains 15 residues. Germline V gene sequence: CDR1 SGHRS, CDR2 YFSETQ. The V end was cut by 4 bases, the J end by 0 bases, with 13 bases between. CDR3 nucleotide sequence: TGCGCCAGCAGCCGCGATTCCAGCTTGAACACTGAAGCTTTCTTT. Translating it yields CASSRDSSLNTEAFF.

The gene calls are TRBV27 and TRBJ1-2; D may be TRBD1 (5 bases). V gave up 4 bases and J gave up 4 bases, with 10 bases separating them. This CDR3 has 13 amino acids. Germline CDR1 reads MNHEY; CDR2 reads SMNVEV (reference sequence). The CDR3 protein is CASSSQAVYGYTF. DNA for the CDR3: TGTGCCAGCAGTTCACAGGCTGTCTATGGCTACACCTTC.